This entry lists 30 T cell receptor beta chains sequenced from one sample in a study of blood T cell repertoires in COVID-19. Clones were read by immunoSEQ multiplex PCR, and TCRdb kept only the in-frame ones, dropping some. The sample has 65,000 to 70,000 clones, roughly 80% seen once. Input material: peripheral blood. The receptors come from a woman aged 55 to 70 with acute or convalescent COVID-19.

The chain combines TRBV10-3 with TRBJ1-1; no definite D call. Trimming pared 0 bases from V and 4 bases from J, leaving 9 bases between. The CDR3 sequence is 14 residues long. Germline CDR1 and CDR2: ENHRY and SYGVKD. CDR3 nucleotide sequence: TGTGCCATCAGTGAGTCGAGGAAAGGCACTGAAGCTTTCTTT. Amino acid sequence: CAISESRKGTEAFF.

The genes are TRBV5-1 and TRBJ2-3; D possibly corresponds to TRBD2 (7 bases). Trimming left V 6 bases short and J 1 base short, with 18 bases between. In germline, CDR1 is SGHRS, CDR2 YFSETQ. The CDR3 is made up of 16 amino acids. CDR3 nucleotide sequence: TGCGCCAGCACCAACGTAGGGGGGGCGGGCACAGATACGCAGTATTTT. Encoded protein: CASTNVGGAGTDTQYF.

The chain carries TRBV11-2 and TRBJ1-1; 9 nucleotides agree with TRBD1. CDR1 and CDR2 from the germline V gene are SGHAT and FQNNGV. The CDR3 is 14 amino acids. Losses at the gene ends were 6 bases for V and 5 bases for J; bases not matched to a gene: 7. The CDR3 DNA reads as TGTGCCAGCAGGCAGGGGACAGGGATAACTGAAGCTTTCTTT. Translation: CASRQGTGITEAFF.

The chain recombines TRBV11-3 with TRBJ1-1; TRBD1 might be the D (5 bases). The germline V gene encodes CDR1 SGHNT and CDR2 YENEEA. There are 14 residues in the CDR3. V dropped 1 base and J dropped 8 bases, with 14 bases sitting between them. The CDR3 loop is CASSLGEATAEAFF. CDR3 DNA sequence: TGTGCCAGCAGCTTAGGCGAGGCGACAGCAGAAGCTTTCTTT.

The gene calls are TRBV3-1 (or the pseudogene TRBV3-2) and TRBJ2-2; a possible D gene is TRBD1 (5 bases). Germline V lookup: CDR1 LGHDT, CDR2 YNNKEL (reference sequence). The length of the CDR3 is 13 residues. V gave up 4 bases and J gave up 4 bases, with 7 bases separating them. The CDR3 coding sequence is TGTGCCAGCAGCCGCCAGGGCACCGGGGAGCTGTTTTTT. Translated: CASSRQGTGELFF.

The chain links TRBV3-1 (or the pseudogene TRBV3-2) to TRBJ1-2, with no clear D. Between the trimmed V and J ends, which lost 0 bases and 8 bases, there was a span of 16 bases. Germline V CDR1 and CDR2: LGHDT, YNNKEL (reference sequence). The CDR3 totals 15 residues. The CDR3, as DNA: TGTGCCAGCAGCCAAGAGATTAGGCAAAGAGGGGGCTACACCTTC. Translation: CASSQEIRQRGGYTF.

The chain is built from TRBV7-7 and TRBJ2-5; TRBD2 matches at 14 bases. There are 17 residues in the CDR3. The germline V gene encodes CDR1 SSHAT and CDR2 FNYEAQ (reference sequence). The V and J ends lost 5 bases and 7 bases, in that order; junction bases with no gene match: 12. The CDR3 DNA is TGTGCCAGCAGCCCTCAGACTAGCGGGGGGGCCGGCGTGACCCAGTACTTC. Encoded protein: CASSPQTSGGAGVTQYF. Combining the CDR3 with reference TRBV7-7 and TRBJ2-5 gives the whole variable domain GAGVSQSPRYKVTKRGQDVTLRCDPISSHATLYWYQQALGQGPEFLTYFNYEAQPDKSGLPSDRFSAERPEGSISTLTIQRTEQRDSAMYRCASSPQTSGGAGVTQYFGPGTRLLVL.

The J gene is TRBJ1-4, the V gene TRBV9; 8 nucleotides match TRBD1. The CDR3 extends over 14 amino acids. V trimming: 3 bases; J trimming: 8 bases; junction bases outside the gene matches: 6. CDR1 and CDR2 from the germline V gene are SGDLS and YYNGEE. The CDR3 sequence: CASSDTGGGEKLFF. The CDR3 nucleotides are TGTGCCAGCAGCGATACAGGGGGAGGAGAAAAACTGTTTTTT.

The chain carries TRBV7-2 and TRBJ2-3, with a weak D call TRBD2 (7 bases). Germline CDR1 SGHTA, CDR2 FQGNSA. V was trimmed by 3 bases and J by 6 bases, leaving 22 bases between them. The CDR3 is made up of 17 amino acids. In DNA, the CDR3 is TGTGCCAGCAGCTTGAGGGGGACTGCGGGGGCTAGCGATACGCAGTATTTT. Translated, it gives CASSLRGTAGASDTQYF.

The chain has TRBV7-9 and TRBJ2-7; D might be TRBD2 (6 bases). Germline CDR1 is SEHNR and CDR2 is FQNEAQ (reference sequence). There are 13 residues in the CDR3. V was cut by 6 bases and J by 6 bases, with 15 bases left in between. The CDR3 DNA is TGTGCCAGCAGTTGGGACTTTGAGTCCGAGCAGTACTTC. Its translation: CASSWDFESEQYF.

This chain connects TRBV6-1 to TRBJ2-1; TRBD2 matches 16 bases. V was pared by 2 bases and J by 2 bases, with 12 bases of the junction left unmatched. CDR3 length: 21 amino acids. CDR1 MNHNS and CDR2 SASEGT come from the germline V gene. The CDR3 nucleotides read TGTGCCAGCAGTGAATATCCTCCGGGACTAGCGGGGGGGCCAACCTACAATGAGCAGTTCTTC. It codes for CASSEYPPGLAGGPTYNEQFF.

The chain couples TRBV20-1 to TRBJ1-2, with no clear D. The CDR3 loop spans 10 amino acids. CDR1 and CDR2 (germline): DFQATT, SNEGSKA (reference sequence). V was pared by 5 bases and J by 6 bases, with 7 bases between. The CDR3 loop is CSAYTNGYTF. As DNA, the CDR3 is TGCAGTGCTTACACTAATGGCTACACCTTC.

The V call is TRBV19, the J call TRBJ1-2, with no clear D. The V gene's germline CDR1 is LNHDA and CDR2 SQIVND (reference sequence). The CDR3 is 14 residues long. V lost 0 bases to trimming and J lost 2 bases, with 7 bases between them. The CDR3 loop is CASSIDRGNYGYTF. Here the CDR3 DNA reads TGTGCCAGTAGTATAGATCGCGGGAACTATGGCTACACCTTC.

The rearrangement uses TRBV18 and TRBJ2-2, with D tentatively TRBD2 (6 bases). The germline V gene encodes CDR1 KGHSH and CDR2 LQKENI. Trimming took off 6 bases at V and 0 bases at J, with 14 bases between the two ends. The CDR3 totals 16 residues. The CDR3 sequence: CASSRPGLSNTGELFF. The CDR3 DNA is TGTGCCAGCTCTCGACCGGGACTTTCGAACACCGGGGAGCTGTTTTTT.

The gene calls are TRBV6-5 and TRBJ2-1, with TRBD2 identical over 10 bases. The CDR3 totals 15 residues. J lost 2 bases, V lost 5 bases, and 3 bases had no gene match. Germline V gives CDR1 MNHEY, CDR2 SVGAGI. The CDR3 nucleotides are TGTGCCAGCAGTACCCTAGCGGGGGCCTACAATGAGCAGTTCTTC. This encodes CASSTLAGAYNEQFF.

The rearrangement uses TRBV5-1 and TRBJ1-2; 8 positions match TRBD1. CDR1 SGHRS and CDR2 YFSETQ come from the germline V gene. This CDR3 contains 14 residues. V was clipped by 3 bases and J by 9 bases; unmatched bases: 10. CDR3 amino acids: CASSSPDRVGRYTF. For the CDR3, the DNA is TGCGCCAGCAGCTCTCCGGACAGGGTTGGACGCTACACCTTC.

The chain links TRBV19 to TRBJ1-1, with 11 bases that match TRBD1. V shed 2 bases and J 1 base; nucleotides not matched to a gene: 6. CDR3 length: 17 amino acids. In germline, CDR1 is LNHDA, CDR2 SQIVND (reference sequence). The CDR3 DNA reads TGTGCCAGTAGTATACGGACAGGGGGCGCACCGAACACTGAAGCTTTCTTT. It is translated as CASSIRTGGAPNTEAFF. The full variable domain, rest sourced from reference TRBV19 and TRBJ1-1, is DGGITQSPKYLFRKEGQNVTLSCEQNLNHDAMYWYRQDPGQGLRLIYYSQIVNDFQKGDIAEGYSVSREKKESFPLTVTSAQKNPTAFYLCASSIRTGGAPNTEAFFGQGTRLTVV.

The genes are TRBV5-1 and TRBJ1-1; 9 nucleotides align to TRBD1. Germline V lookup: CDR1 SGHRS, CDR2 YFSETQ. After removal of 4 bases from V and 5 bases from J, the junction contained 3 bases not matched to a gene. CDR3 length equals 13 residues. CDR3 DNA: TGCGCCAGCAGCAAGGACAGGGGTACTGAAGCTTTCTTT. Amino acid sequence: CASSKDRGTEAFF.

The genes are TRBV10-2 and TRBJ1-4; D may be TRBD1 (5 bases). The CDR3 runs 14 residues. CDR1 and CDR2 from the germline V gene are WSHSY and SAAADI. V gave up 7 bases and J gave up 4 bases, with 13 bases separating them. This CDR3 reads CASTPPGVNEKLFF. The CDR3 nucleotides are TGCGCCAGCACTCCCCCGGGGGTTAATGAAAAACTGTTTTTT.

For the CDR3, the DNA is TGTGCCAGCAGCTCATCGCCAGTCACTAATGAAAAACTGTTTTTT. This encodes CASSSSPVTNEKLFF. The rearrangement uses TRBV5-6 and TRBJ1-4; D not resolved. The CDR3 has 15 amino acids. V lost 3 bases and J 2 bases, leaving 11 bases between the germline ends. The germline V gene has CDR1 SGHDT and CDR2 YYEEEE.

This chain joins TRBV10-1 and TRBJ1-3; 9 nucleotides agree with TRBD1. There are 15 residues in the CDR3. V lost 4 bases and J lost 3; bases outside the gene matches: 4. Germline loops: CDR1 WNHNN, CDR2 SYGVQD (reference sequence). The CDR3 DNA reads TGCGCCAGCAGTGGAACAGGGGGCCGTGGAAACACCATATATTTT. It translates to CASSGTGGRGNTIYF.

The chain couples TRBV15 to TRBJ2-4; 7 bases agree with TRBD1. CDR1 LNHNV and CDR2 YYDKDF come from the germline V gene (reference sequence). The J segment lost 9 bases and the V segment lost 5 bases, leaving 7 bases of the junction unmatched. The CDR3 is 13 residues long. CDR3 region: CATSPDRQGIQYF. The CDR3 DNA reads as TGTGCCACCAGCCCGGACAGGCAAGGCATTCAGTACTTC.

The rearrangement uses TRBV5-5 and TRBJ1-2; 7 positions match TRBD1. Trimming took 1 base from V and 2 from J; bases not matched to a gene: 5. The CDR3 contains 15 residues. The germline V gene has CDR1 SGHKS and CDR2 YYEKEE (reference sequence). This chain's CDR3 is CASSLQGQKNYGYTF. The CDR3 DNA follows: TGTGCCAGCAGCTTGCAGGGACAGAAGAACTATGGCTACACCTTC. Filled out from reference TRBV5-5 and TRBJ1-2, the complete variable domain reads DAGVTQSPTHLIKTRGQQVTLRCSPISGHKSVSWYQQVLGQGPQFIFQYYEKEERGRGNFPDRFSARQFPNYSSELNVNALLLGDSALYLCASSLQGQKNYGYTFGSGTRLTVV.

The chain employs TRBV6-1 and TRBJ1-5; D uncertain. The CDR3 is made up of 14 amino acids. Between the trimmed V and J ends, which lost 2 bases and 4 bases, there was a span of 9 bases. CDR1 and CDR2 from the germline V gene are MNHNS and SASEGT. CDR3 region: CASSEYGGNQPQHF. The CDR3 bases are TGTGCCAGCAGTGAATACGGAGGGAATCAGCCCCAGCATTTT.

V and J are TRBV4-1 and TRBJ1-6, with 7 nucleotides matching TRBD1. The CDR3 has 17 residues. V was clipped by 4 bases and J by 0 bases; unmatched bases: 6. Germline assignment: CDR1 MGHRA and CDR2 YSYEKL. For the CDR3, the DNA is TGCGCCAGCAGCCGTGGGACAGATAGCTCCTATAATTCACCCCTCCACTTT. Amino acids: CASSRGTDSSYNSPLHF.

This clone has a handful of counts. The V call is TRBV5-4, the J call TRBJ1-5, with 7 bases aligning to TRBD1. Germline CDR1 reads SGHNT; CDR2 reads YYREEE (reference sequence). This CDR3 has 15 residues. Unmatched junction bases numbered 7, after V lost 0 bases and J lost 7 bases. CDR3 nucleotide sequence: TGTGCCAGCAGCTTGGGTGACAGGGCCGAACAGCCCCAGCATTTT. Its translation is CASSLGDRAEQPQHF.

V gene TRBV11-3 combines with J gene TRBJ2-6; no clear D gene. V was cut by 0 bases and J by 6 bases, with 3 bases left in between. This CDR3 is 13 amino acids long. Germline V gene data show CDR1 as SGHNT and CDR2 as YENEEA. The CDR3, as DNA: TGTGCCAGCAGCTTAGACTTGGCCAACGTCCTGACTTTC. As protein: CASSLDLANVLTF.

The chain uses TRBV6-1 and TRBJ1-1, with a possible D match to TRBD1 (5 bases). The CDR3 is made up of 14 amino acids. Trimming removed 2 bases at V and 5 bases at J, with 12 bases between. Germline CDR1 MNHNS, CDR2 SASEGT. CDR3: CASSERPSGTEAFF. CDR3 nucleotide sequence: TGTGCCAGCAGTGAAAGGCCCTCAGGGACTGAAGCTTTCTTT.

The V gene is TRBV2, the J gene TRBJ1-2, with a possible D match to TRBD1 (5 bases). CDR1 is SNHLY, CDR2 FYNNEI, per germline. The CDR3 spans 13 residues. Trimming left V 0 bases short and J 8 bases short, with 10 bases between. The CDR3 DNA is TGTGCCAGCAGTGAAGCGTTGGGGGGAGGCTACACCTTC. Amino acid sequence: CASSEALGGGYTF.

The chain couples TRBV18 to TRBJ1-6; no definite D call. Trimming shortened V by 6 bases and J by 9 bases, and 9 bases separated the two germline ends. The CDR3 runs 12 residues. Germline lookup yields CDR1 KGHSH and CDR2 LQKENI. The chain's CDR3 is CASSLGGSPLHF. In DNA, the CDR3 is TGTGCCAGCTCTCTGGGAGGTTCACCCCTCCACTTT. Drawing the rest from reference TRBV18 and TRBJ1-6, the complete variable domain is NAGVMQNPRHLVRRRGQEARLRCSPMKGHSHVYWYRQLPEEGLKFMVYLQKENIIDESGMPKERFSAEFPKEGPSILRIQQVVRGDSAAYFCASSLGGSPLHFGNGTRLTVT.